These 31 T cell receptor beta chains share one sample of origin, sequenced in a study of shared clonotypes between healthy human individuals. TCRdb keeps only in-frame clones here, not all; method: immunoSEQ multiplex PCR. The table lists about 700,000 clones, 90% to 95% of them singletons. The naive CD8 subset, CD45RO-negative cells positively selected for CCR7, excluded terminally differentiated effector memory CD45RA+ cells. Specimen: naive CD8+ T cells sorted from blood. These receptors all stem from a man aged 25 to 40 in good health.

The V and J genes are TRBV27 and TRBJ1-4, with TRBD1 matching over 10 bases. V was clipped by 6 bases and J by 8 bases; unmatched bases: 9. The CDR3 has 15 residues. CDR1 MNHEY and CDR2 SMNVEV come from the germline V gene (reference sequence). The CDR3 loop is CASRLRDRGTEKLFF. CDR3 DNA: TGTGCCAGCAGACTCCGGGACAGGGGCACCGAAAAACTGTTTTTT.

A note on this clone: A far larger clone is one nucleotide away, so this likely arose from a read error. This same CDR3 is encoded by further DNA sequences in the sample. The V gene is TRBV6-6, the J gene TRBJ1-2; no clear D. CDR1 and CDR2 (germline): MNHNY, SVGAGI (reference sequence). With 8 bases removed from V and 4 bases from J, the gap between germline ends came to 20 bases. The CDR3 runs to 15 residues. The CDR3 DNA is TGTGCCAGCTGGGGAGCTATTTTTAGCCGCTATGGCTACACCTTC. The encoded protein is CASWGAIFSRYGYTF.

This chain joins TRBV10-3 and TRBJ2-7; D unclear. CDR3 size: 13 residues. From germline, CDR1 is ENHRY and CDR2 SYGVKD. V was trimmed by 6 bases and J by 2 bases, leaving 11 bases between them. The CDR3 bases are TGTGCCATCAGGGCAGGACGGACCTACGAGCAGTACTTC. As protein: CAIRAGRTYEQYF.

V usage is TRBV11-2 and J usage is TRBJ1-1, with D possibly TRBD1 on 5 matching bases. Germline CDR1 reads SGHAT; CDR2 reads FQNNGV. The length of the CDR3 is 15 residues. The V end was cut by 1 base, the J end by 4 bases, with 13 bases between. CDR3 nucleotides: TGTGCCAGCAGCTTAGTTCTGGGCAGGGTCACTGAAGCTTTCTTT. Translation gives CASSLVLGRVTEAFF.

The genes are TRBV10-3 and TRBJ2-1; 11 nucleotides align to TRBD2. V trimming: 5 bases; J trimming: 2 bases; junction bases outside the gene matches: 5. Germline V gives CDR1 ENHRY, CDR2 SYGVKD. CDR3 length: 16 residues. Here the CDR3 DNA reads TGTGCCATCAGTTCTTCACTAGCGGGAGCCTACAATGAGCAGTTCTTC. This translates into CAISSSLAGAYNEQFF.

The chain links TRBV18 to TRBJ2-1; 7 bases line up with TRBD2. The germline V gene encodes CDR1 KGHSH and CDR2 LQKENI. Trimming cost V 4 bases and J 0 bases; bases outside gene matches: 6. The CDR3 is 16 amino acids. Here the CDR3 DNA reads TGTGCCAGCTCACAAGGACTAGTGGGCTCCTACAATGAGCAGTTCTTC. Protein product: CASSQGLVGSYNEQFF. The variable domain in full, with the rest retrieved from reference TRBV18 and TRBJ2-1, is NAGVMQNPRHLVRRRGQEARLRCSPMKGHSHVYWYRQLPEEGLKFMVYLQKENIIDESGMPKERFSAEFPKEGPSILRIQQVVRGDSAAYFCASSQGLVGSYNEQFFGPGTRLTVL.

The gene calls are TRBV15 and TRBJ2-3; D might be TRBD2 (5 bases). The germline V gene has CDR1 LNHNV and CDR2 YYDKDF (reference sequence). Deletions cut 0 bases from V and 7 bases from J, with 8 bases between. This CDR3 has 13 residues. The CDR3 sequence: CATSREVGNTQYF. The CDR3 DNA is TGTGCCACCAGCAGAGAAGTCGGGAATACGCAGTATTTT.

The rearrangement uses TRBV9 and TRBJ1-5; 8 positions match TRBD1. CDR3 length: 14 residues. Looked up from germline, CDR1 is SGDLS and CDR2 is YYNGEE. The V gene end was trimmed by 3 bases and the J gene end by 5 bases; junction bases not matched to a gene: 4. The CDR3 loop reads CASSADRGDQPQHF. CDR3 nucleotide sequence: TGTGCCAGCAGCGCCGACAGGGGAGATCAGCCCCAGCATTTT.

The V gene is TRBV4-1, the J gene TRBJ2-3, with D uncertain. The CDR3 is 15 residues long. CDR1 and CDR2 (germline): MGHRA, YSYEKL. V was cut by 4 bases and J by 2 bases, with 13 bases left in between. The CDR3 sequence: CASSPWVAPTDTQYF. The DNA for the CDR3 is TGCGCCAGCAGCCCCTGGGTGGCCCCCACAGATACGCAGTATTTT.

This rearrangement joins TRBV28 to TRBJ2-7; no reliable D call. Trimming removed 4 bases from V and 0 bases from J, with 10 bases in between. Germline loops: CDR1 MDHEN, CDR2 SYDVKM. The CDR3 consists of 14 residues. Written as DNA, the CDR3 is TGTGCCAGCAGTTCGGACGGGTACTCCTACGAGCAGTACTTC. Its protein is CASSSDGYSYEQYF.

The chain employs TRBV10-3 and TRBJ2-3; 9 bases are shared with TRBD2. The CDR3 length is 20 residues. The germline V gene encodes CDR1 ENHRY and CDR2 SYGVKD. V trimming: 0 bases; J trimming: 5 bases; junction bases outside the gene matches: 18. The CDR3 protein is CAISESTLGVTGLALDTQYF. In nucleotides, the CDR3 is TGTGCCATCAGTGAGTCGACTCTCGGGGTCACGGGACTAGCCCTAGATACGCAGTATTTT.

This chain links TRBV27 with TRBJ2-1; 13 bases map to TRBD2. Germline loops: CDR1 MNHEY, CDR2 SMNVEV (reference sequence). This CDR3 contains 17 residues. The J segment lost 3 bases and the V segment lost 7 bases, leaving 9 bases of the junction unmatched. The chain's CDR3 is CASNHRGLAGSYNEQFF. The CDR3 nucleotides read TGTGCCAGCAATCACCGGGGACTAGCGGGAAGCTACAATGAGCAGTTCTTC.

This chain links TRBV5-5 with TRBJ2-7; D possibly corresponds to TRBD1 (6 bases). Germline CDR1 reads SGHKS; CDR2 reads YYEKEE (reference sequence). CDR3 length: 15 amino acids. The V and J ends lost 2 bases and 3 bases respectively, with 15 bases between them. Here the CDR3 reads CASSFLLTGRYEQYF. The CDR3 nucleotides read TGTGCCAGCAGCTTTTTGTTAACAGGGCGCTACGAGCAGTACTTC.

As to this clone: The same CDR3 arises from other DNA sequences in this sample as well. The J gene is TRBJ2-7, the V gene TRBV29-1; D possibly corresponds to TRBD2 (5 bases). In germline, CDR1 is SQVTM, CDR2 ANQGSEA. Deletions cut 1 base from V and 3 bases from J, with 7 bases between. The CDR3 is 12 residues long. The CDR3 protein is CSVEGRGYEQYF. CDR3 nucleotides: TGCAGCGTTGAAGGCCGGGGCTACGAGCAGTACTTC.

Points on this clone: One junction end does not reproduce the germline sequence, and a read error may be involved. The CDR3 nucleotides are TGCGCCAGCAGCGCCCGACTTGCCAGGGCCAATCAGCAGTTCTTC. Translation gives CASSARLARANQQFF. This rearrangement joins TRBV4-1 to TRBJ2-1, with D possibly TRBD1 on 5 matching bases. The V gene's germline CDR1 is MGHRA and CDR2 YSYEKL. CDR3 length: 15 amino acids.

CDR3: CASSARQGKAFF. The CDR3 nucleotides read TGTGCCAGCAGTGCCCGACAAGGAAAGGCTTTCTTT. V and J are TRBV2 and TRBJ1-1, with D unclear. This CDR3 is built from 12 residues. The ends were cut back, 4 bases at V and 11 bases at J, with 14 bases in the middle. The germline gives CDR1 SNHLY, CDR2 FYNNEI.

This chain uses TRBV6-6 with TRBJ2-1; 9 nucleotides match TRBD1. The trim removed 2 bases at V and 9 bases at J, leaving 2 bases unmatched. The CDR3 runs to 13 residues. Germline loops: CDR1 MNHNY, CDR2 SVGAGI (reference sequence). In DNA, the CDR3 is TGTGCCAGCAGTTACGGACAGGGGCTTGAGCAGTTCTTC. Translation: CASSYGQGLEQFF.

This clone was found once. This sequence joins TRBV7-2 and TRBJ2-3; no firm D call. CDR1 and CDR2 from the germline V gene are SGHTA and FQGNSA. V was pared by 1 base and J by 2 bases, with 13 bases between. This CDR3 comprises 16 residues. CDR3 sequence (DNA): TGTGCCAGCAGCTTAGGGTCGGCGGATCCCACAGATACGCAGTATTTT. As protein: CASSLGSADPTDTQYF.

The chain joins TRBV28 to TRBJ2-1, with 11 bases fitting TRBD2. Germline lookup yields CDR1 MDHEN and CDR2 SYDVKM. Germline trimming cut 6 bases from V and 8 bases from J; bases unmatched to any gene: 18. This CDR3 is 18 amino acids long. CDR3 loop: CASSFYPGLAEGRYEQFF. The CDR3 nucleotides read TGTGCCAGCAGCTTTTACCCGGGACTAGCGGAGGGGAGGTATGAGCAGTTCTTC.

Worth noting for this clone: This specimen includes other DNA sequences encoding the same CDR3. The V call is TRBV7-8, the J call TRBJ2-1, with D perhaps TRBD2 (7 bases). The CDR3 contains 15 residues. The V and J ends lost 1 base and 7 bases respectively, with 14 bases between them. The germline V gene has CDR1 SGHVS and CDR2 FQNEAQ. The CDR3 coding sequence is TGTGCCAGCAGCTTAGGGGGGGGCGGGGCTAATGAGCAGTTCTTC. It specifies CASSLGGGGANEQFF.

V gene TRBV27 combines with J gene TRBJ2-3; no reliable D call. Germline V gene data show CDR1 as MNHEY and CDR2 as SMNVEV (reference sequence). V was shortened by 3 bases and J by 0 bases, with 7 bases between the two germline ends. The CDR3 is 14 residues long. CDR3 sequence (DNA): TGTGCCAGCAGTTTCGGTTACAGCACAGATACGCAGTATTTT. This sequence encodes CASSFGYSTDTQYF.

This chain joins TRBV5-5 and TRBJ2-7; D is unclear. Trimming cost V 4 bases and J 2 bases, with 16 bases left between them. From germline, CDR1 is SGHKS and CDR2 YYEKEE (reference sequence). This CDR3 comprises 15 residues. The CDR3 spells CASSPSYLSPYEQYF. Here the CDR3 DNA reads TGTGCCAGCAGCCCGAGTTATTTAAGCCCCTACGAGCAGTACTTC.

Comments on this clone: Sequence at one end of the junction differs from germline and may be a read error. The V and J genes are TRBV7-7 and TRBJ2-7; D possibly matches TRBD1 or TRBD2 (6 bases each). From germline, CDR1 is SSHAT and CDR2 FNYEAQ (reference sequence). This CDR3 spans 15 amino acids. CDR3 sequence: CASSLAPGARNEQYF. The CDR3 DNA reads as TGTGCTAGCAGCTTAGCCCCGGGGGCGCGGAACGAGCAGTACTTC.

The chain recombines TRBV27 with TRBJ2-5; 7 nucleotides align to TRBD2. Germline CDR1 and CDR2: MNHEY and SMNVEV (reference sequence). The CDR3 is 14 residues long. V lost 2 bases and J lost 4; bases outside the gene matches: 4. CDR3 protein: CASSLAGVLETQYF. The CDR3, as DNA: TGTGCCAGCAGTTTAGCGGGAGTCCTAGAGACCCAGTACTTC.

This clone was recorded once. The rearrangement links TRBV7-2 to TRBJ2-3; TRBD2 is a possible D gene (5 bases). The length of the CDR3 is 12 residues. The germline gives CDR1 SGHTA, CDR2 FQGNSA. V lost 3 bases and J lost 6, with 7 bases in between. DNA for the CDR3: TGTGCCAGCAGCTTCATAGCGGATACGCAGTATTTT. It specifies CASSFIADTQYF.

CDR3 sequence reads: CASSQTGGGETQYF. The CDR3 DNA reads TGTGCCAGCAGCCAGACAGGGGGCGGGGAGACCCAGTACTTC. The V call is TRBV14, the J call TRBJ2-5; TRBD1 aligns across 10 bases. Germline V gene data show CDR1 as SGHDN and CDR2 as FVKESK. The CDR3 sequence is 14 residues long. With 3 bases clipped from V and 5 bases from J, the junction kept 3 bases outside the gene matches. The full variable domain, with the rest looked up from reference TRBV14 and TRBJ2-5, is EAGVTQFPSHSVIEKGQTVTLRCDPISGHDNLYWYRRVMGKEIKFLLHFVKESKQDESGMPNNRFLAERTGGTYSTLKVQPAELEDSGVYFCASSQTGGGETQYFGPGTRLLVL.

The chain employs TRBV9 and TRBJ2-3, with 11 bases identical to TRBD2. J lost 3 bases, V lost 4 bases, and 4 bases had no gene match. In germline, CDR1 is SGDLS, CDR2 YYNGEE. The CDR3 covers 15 residues. The CDR3 bases are TGTGCCAGCAGCACTAGCGGGAGAGGAACAGATACGCAGTATTTT. Its translation: CASSTSGRGTDTQYF.

This chain links TRBV15 with TRBJ2-1; 9 nucleotides agree with TRBD1. The CDR3 contains 16 residues. Germline V CDR1 and CDR2: LNHNV, YYDKDF (reference sequence). J gave up 1 base and V 1 base, and 2 bases lay outside the gene matches. The CDR3 DNA reads TGTGCCACCAGCAGAGGGACAGGGGTTTCCTACAATGAGCAGTTCTTC. Its protein is CATSRGTGVSYNEQFF.

The genes are TRBV11-2 and TRBJ2-7, with D possibly being TRBD2 (6 bases). V lost 1 base and J lost 0, with 7 bases in between. This CDR3 comprises 14 residues. Germline CDR1 reads SGHAT; CDR2 reads FQNNGV. The CDR3 loop is CASSLGEDSYEQYF. The CDR3 nucleotides read TGTGCCAGCAGCTTAGGGGAGGACTCCTACGAGCAGTACTTC.

This clone was counted once. The germline gene is not matched at one end of the junction; a read error may be the cause. This sequence joins TRBV13 and TRBJ2-1, with 16 bases lining up with TRBD2. In germline, CDR1 is PRHDT, CDR2 FYEKMQ (reference sequence). This CDR3 spans 16 amino acids. CDR3 sequence reads: CASSSQGTSGRVWSIF. The CDR3 nucleotides read TGTGCCAGCAGCTCCCAGGGGACTAGCGGGAGGGTGTGGTCGATCTTC.

The chain's CDR3 is CASSPKVEQETQYF. The DNA for the CDR3 is TGTGCCAGCAGCCCTAAGGTGGAACAAGAGACCCAGTACTTC. V and J are TRBV7-9 and TRBJ2-5; D is ambiguous. The CDR3 length is 14 residues. Trimming left V 5 bases short and J 2 bases short, with 12 bases between. Per the germline V gene, CDR1 is SEHNR and CDR2 is FQNEAQ (reference sequence).